What follows is one T cell receptor beta chain and its context. As yet, its antigen is unknown. Other DNA sequences in the same sample also yield this CDR3. The V and J ends lost 0 bases and 5 bases respectively, with 4 bases between them. The CDR3 contains 12 residues. CDR1 and CDR2 (germline): SGDLS, YYNGEE. The protocol was immunoSEQ multiplex PCR, while the TCRdb copy is restricted to in-frame clones and leaves out a portion. The sample lists around 2.1 million clones; approximately 94% were seen once. This sample is part of a study of shared clonotypes between healthy human individuals. Overall study results and limits: Non-shared clonotypes showed lower generation probabilities than clonotypes common to all four donors.

This TCR was sampled from a young man in good health. Sequencing was done on a sample of naive CD4+ T cells sorted from blood. The subset was: CD45RA+ positively selected. The chain employs TRBV9 and TRBJ2-3; D is ambiguous. The CDR3 region is CASSVGVDTQYF. DNA for the CDR3: TGTGCCAGCAGCGTAGGTGTAGATACGCAGTATTTT.